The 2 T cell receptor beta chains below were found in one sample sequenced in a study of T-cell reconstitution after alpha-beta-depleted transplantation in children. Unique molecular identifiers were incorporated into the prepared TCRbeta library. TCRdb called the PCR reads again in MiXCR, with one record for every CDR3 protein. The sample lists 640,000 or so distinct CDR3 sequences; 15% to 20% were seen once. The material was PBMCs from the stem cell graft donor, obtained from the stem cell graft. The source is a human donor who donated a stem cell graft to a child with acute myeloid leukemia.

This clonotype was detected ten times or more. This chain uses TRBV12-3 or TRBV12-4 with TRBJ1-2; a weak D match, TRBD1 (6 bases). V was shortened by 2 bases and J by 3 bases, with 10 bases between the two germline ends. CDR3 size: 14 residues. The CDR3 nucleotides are TGTGCCAGCAGTTTATTGCGACAGGACTATGGCTACACCTTC. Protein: CASSLLRQDYGYTF.

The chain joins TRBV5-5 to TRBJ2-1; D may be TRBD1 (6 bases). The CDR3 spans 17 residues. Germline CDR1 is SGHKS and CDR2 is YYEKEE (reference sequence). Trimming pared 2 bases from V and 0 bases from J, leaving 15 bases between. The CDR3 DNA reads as TGTGCCAGCAGCTTCCCGGCCTCAGGGGCCTCCTACAATGAGCAGTTCTTC. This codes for CASSFPASGASYNEQFF.